One and the same sample provided the 6 T cell receptor beta chains below, sequenced in a study of blood T cells in healthy people across ages. PCR was performed a second time for roughly 7 to 12 cycles using a sample-barcoded 5' primer and a J-beta primer mix. MiXCR was run by TCRdb on the 5' RACE reads, yielding one entry per CDR3 protein. The table lists about 1.1 million distinct CDR3 sequences, more than 30% of them singletons. Sequencing was performed on blood. The receptors come from a man aged 18 to 29 in good health.

The J gene is TRBJ1-5, the V gene TRBV21-1; the table's D call of TRBD1 was not tested on the DNA. TRBV21-1 is a listed pseudogene. This CDR3 spans 13 amino acids. CDR3 residues: CASQGRRNQPQHF. In DNA form, the CDR3 reads TGTGCCAGCCAGGGTCGGAGGAATCAGCCCCAGCATTTT.

In its sample, this clonotype was seen a few times. J is TRBJ2-3 and V is TRBV7-2, with D unclear. The V and J ends lost 1 base and 3 bases respectively, with 17 bases between them. In germline, CDR1 is SGHTA, CDR2 FQGNSA. The CDR3 covers 17 residues. The CDR3 here is CASSLGGSPPPTDTQYF. CDR3 coding DNA: TGTGCCAGCAGCTTAGGCGGCTCCCCCCCCCCGACAGATACGCAGTATTTT. Drawing the rest from reference TRBV7-2 and TRBJ2-3, the complete variable domain is GAGVSQSPSNKVTEKGKDVELRCDPISGHTALYWYRQSLGQGLEFLIYFQGNSAPDKSGLPSDRFSAERTGGSVSTLTIQRTQQEDSAVYLCASSLGGSPPPTDTQYFGPGTRLTVL.

This clonotype has only a few counts. The V and J genes are TRBV5-1 and TRBJ2-1; the match to TRBD1 covers 9 bases. From germline, CDR1 is SGHRS and CDR2 YFSETQ. The V segment lost 0 bases and the J segment 5 bases; nucleotides outside the gene matches: 3. The length of the CDR3 is 15 residues. The CDR3: CASSLGQGVHNEQFF. CDR3 in DNA: TGCGCCAGCAGCTTGGGACAGGGGGTACACAATGAGCAGTTCTTC.

Regarding this clonotype: The junction departs from the called germline gene at one end, perhaps through a read error. The CDR3, as DNA: TGTGCCAACAGCTTAGCCGAGGACAGGGAAACCAACTATGGCTACACCTTC. Translated: CANSLAEDRETNYGYTF. This chain uses TRBV13 with TRBJ1-2; TRBD1 matches 8 bases. The CDR3 length is 17 residues. CDR1 and CDR2 (germline): PRHDT, FYEKMQ (reference sequence).

The chain recombines TRBV11-2 with TRBJ2-7; perhaps TRBD2 as D (5 bases). With 1 base removed from V and 3 bases from J, the gap between germline ends came to 10 bases. Germline CDR1 SGHAT, CDR2 FQNNGV. The CDR3 runs to 14 residues. The chain's CDR3 is CASSLAFRDYEQYF. In nucleotides, the CDR3 is TGTGCCAGCAGCTTAGCGTTCCGGGACTACGAGCAGTACTTC.

The sample holds a few counts of this clonotype. The V and J genes are TRBV5-1 and TRBJ1-4; D is unresolved. V was shortened by 0 bases and J by 5 bases, with 20 bases between the two germline ends. The CDR3 is 18 residues long. The germline V gene has CDR1 SGHRS and CDR2 YFSETQ. The CDR3 bases are TGCGCCAGCAGCTTGGACCTCGGACTTCGTAACTTCAATGAAAAACTGTTTTTT. Translating gives CASSLDLGLRNFNEKLFF.